Listed below are T cell receptor beta chains from one sample, sequenced in a study of circulating tumor DNA in untreated peripheral T-cell lymphoma. Assay: immunoSEQ multiplex PCR; the TCRdb copy retains only in-frame clones and omits some. This sample has about 1,400 clones, with about three fifths found just once. The sequenced material came from tumor tissue. The receptors shown here come from a human donor with peripheral T-cell lymphoma. The CDR3 runs from the conserved cysteine through the conserved F or W. Fields, in order: J gene, clone size, D gene, V gene, CDR3 protein, CDR3 DNA. The D gene is left open where the match is weak. Clone size is stated in some rows and not others, as once, few, many or a class when expanded.

J: TRBJ2-7
size: .
D: .
V: TRBV6-8
CDR3: CAIREGDGEQYF
DNA: TGTGCCATCAGAGAAGGAGATGGCGAGCAGTACTTC

J: TRBJ1-1
size: .
D: TRBD1
V: TRBV11-3
CDR3: CASSYDRVGTEAFF
DNA: TGTGCCAGCAGTTACGACAGGGTAGGCACTGAAGCTTTCTTT

J: TRBJ2-1
size: .
D: .
V: TRBV28
CDR3: CASSLILSSYNEQFF
DNA: TGTGCCAGCAGTTTAATCCTCAGTTCCTACAATGAGCAGTTCTTC

J: TRBJ1-6
size: .
D: TRBD1
V: TRBV6-8
CDR3: CASSDWDSNSPLHF
DNA: TGTGCCAGCAGTGATTGGGACAGCAATTCACCCCTCCACTTT

J: TRBJ1-4
size: .
D: .
V: TRBV6-8
CDR3: CASSVVRDEKLFF
DNA: TGTGCCAGCAGTGTGGTCAGGGATGAAAAACTGTTTTTT

J: TRBJ2-1
size: once
D: .
V: TRBV9
CDR3: CASRARTSEQFF
DNA: TGTGCCAGCAGAGCGCGGACGAGTGAGCAGTTCTTC

J: TRBJ1-2
size: .
D: .
V: TRBV19
CDR3: CASTPFRDGANYGYTF
DNA: TGTGCCAGTACCCCATTCCGGGACGGCGCTAACTATGGCTACACCTTC

J: TRBJ2-7
size: few
D: TRBD2
V: TRBV6-8
CDR3: CASRGLAFWEQYF
DNA: TGTGCCAGCAGAGGACTAGCTTTCTGGGAGCAGTACTTC

J: TRBJ2-1
size: once
D: TRBD2
V: TRBV5-1
CDR3: CASSFGTSGGASDEQFF
DNA: TGCGCCAGCAGTTTCGGGACTAGCGGGGGGGCCTCGGATGAGCAGTTCTTC

J: TRBJ2-7
size: .
D: .
V: TRBV6-8
CDR3: CASSPGAGEQYF
DNA: TGTGCCAGCAGCCCGGGGGCCGGGGAGCAGTACTTC

J: TRBJ1-4
size: .
D: .
V: TRBV6-8
CDR3: CASNGRTNEKLFF
DNA: TGTGCCAGCAATGGGCGAACTAATGAAAAACTGTTTTTT

J: TRBJ2-7
size: .
D: TRBD2
V: TRBV11-3
CDR3: CASSLASAGGLEQYF
DNA: TGTGCCAGCAGCTTGGCCAGTGCGGGAGGGCTTGAGCAGTACTTC

J: TRBJ2-7
size: .
D: .
V: TRBV19
CDR3: CASSPRYGGGNEQYF
DNA: TGTGCCAGTAGTCCCCGATATGGGGGCGGGAACGAGCAGTACTTC

J: TRBJ1-2
size: .
D: TRBD1
V: TRBV11-3
CDR3: CASSSLGQGEVNYGYTF
DNA: TGTGCCAGCAGCTCGCTGGGACAGGGCGAAGTTAACTATGGCTACACCTTC

J: TRBJ2-2
size: once
D: .
V: TRBV6-8
CDR3: CASLEDTGELFF
DNA: TGTGCCAGCCTAGAAGACACCGGGGAGCTGTTTTTT

J: TRBJ2-1
size: .
D: .
V: TRBV6-8
CDR3: CASRTLVVGEQFF
DNA: TGTGCCAGCAGGACTCTAGTAGTTGGTGAGCAGTTCTTC

J: TRBJ1-1
size: .
D: .
V: TRBV7-5
CDR3: CASSSGGWGGGTEAFF
DNA: .

J: TRBJ1-2
size: .
D: .
V: TRBV23-1
CDR3: CASSQRSPYGYTF
DNA: TGCGCCAGCAGTCAAAGGTCCCCCTATGGCTACACCTTC

J: TRBJ2-7
size: .
D: .
V: TRBV8-2
CDR3: CASWVIAGSREQYF
DNA: TGTGCCAGCTGGGTGATAGCGGGCTCCCGCGAGCAGTACTTC

J: TRBJ2-7
size: .
D: .
V: TRBV7-6
CDR3: CASSLGGGRSHEQYF
DNA: TGTGCCAGCAGCTTAGGTGGGGGCAGGTCCCACGAGCAGTACTTC

J: TRBJ2-5
size: .
D: .
V: TRBV11-3
CDR3: CASSLGDSLETQYF
DNA: TGTGCCAGCAGCTTGGGGGACTCTTTGGAGACCCAGTACTTC

J: TRBJ2-7
size: .
D: .
V: TRBV5-1
CDR3: CASSLGGEIYEQYF
DNA: TGCGCCAGCAGCTTGGGGGGAGAGATCTACGAGCAGTACTTC

J: TRBJ2-3
size: .
D: .
V: TRBV30
CDR3: CAWSVLFGVDTQYF
DNA: TGTGCCTGGAGTGTACTATTCGGGGTGGATACGCAGTATTTT

J: TRBJ1-5
size: medium-sized
D: TRBD1
V: TRBV6-8
CDR3: CASSWDRYNQPQHF
DNA: TGTGCCAGCAGTTGGGACAGATACAATCAGCCCCAGCATTTT

J: TRBJ1-1
size: .
D: .
V: TRBV19
CDR3: CASVKTENTEAFF
DNA: TGTGCCAGTGTAAAGACGGAGAACACTGAAGCTTTCTTT

J: TRBJ2-3
size: .
D: .
V: TRBV11-3
CDR3: CASSFYSETDTQYF
DNA: TGTGCCAGCAGCTTCTACAGTGAAACAGATACGCAGTATTTT

J: TRBJ2-5
size: .
D: .
V: TRBV11-3
CDR3: CASSLLGPWYGETQYF
DNA: TGTGCCAGCAGCTTGTTGGGACCCTGGTATGGGGAGACCCAGTACTTC

J: TRBJ1-1
size: .
D: .
V: TRBV27
CDR3: CASSTRGRFEAFF
DNA: TGTGCCAGCAGTACCAGGGGAAGGTTTGAAGCTTTCTTT

J: TRBJ2-1
size: few
D: TRBD2
V: TRBV11-3
CDR3: CASSLSPGGLLEQFF
DNA: TGTGCCAGCAGCTTATCCCCGGGAGGGCTATTGGAGCAGTTCTTC

J: TRBJ2-1
size: .
D: .
V: TRBV19
CDR3: CASTQGYNEQFF
DNA: TGTGCCAGCACCCAGGGCTACAATGAGCAGTTCTTC

J: TRBJ1-1
size: few
D: .
V: TRBV28
CDR3: CASSLRQAEAFF
DNA: TGTGCCAGCAGCCTCAGACAGGCCGAAGCTTTCTTT

J: TRBJ2-3
size: .
D: .
V: TRBV19
CDR3: CASSRRVGTDTQYF
DNA: TGTGCCAGTAGTCGGAGGGTCGGCACAGATACGCAGTATTTT

J: TRBJ1-1
size: .
D: .
V: TRBV11-3
CDR3: CASSHGGARVRAFF
DNA: TGTGCCAGCAGCCATGGGGGTGCCAGGGTTCGGGCTTTCTTT

J: TRBJ2-7
size: .
D: .
V: TRBV11-3
CDR3: CASSTLSSGPGGRF
DNA: TGTGCCAGCAGCACCTTATCTTCAGGCCCCGGAGGACGATTC

J: TRBJ1-5
size: once
D: .
V: TRBV15
CDR3: CATSRGREGGQPQHF
DNA: TGTGCCACCAGCAGAGGTAGGGAAGGGGGGCAGCCCCAGCATTTT

J: TRBJ2-6
size: medium-sized
D: TRBD1
V: TRBV6-8
CDR3: CASSYSTGTGANVLTF
DNA: TGTGCCAGCAGTTACTCGACAGGGACTGGGGCCAACGTCCTGACTTTC

J: TRBJ1-5
size: few
D: .
V: TRBV11-3
CDR3: CASSLSPGFNQPQHF
DNA: TGTGCCAGCAGCCTATCTCCAGGGTTCAATCAGCCCCAGCATTTT

J: TRBJ1-1
size: .
D: .
V: TRBV19
CDR3: CASSYGNTEAFF
DNA: TGTGCCAGTAGTTACGGAAACACTGAAGCTTTCTTT

J: TRBJ2-1
size: .
D: .
V: TRBV19
CDR3: CASSIRVGNEQFF
DNA: TGTGCCAGTAGTATAAGGGTTGGCAATGAGCAGTTCTTC

J: TRBJ1-2
size: few
D: .
V: TRBV19
CDR3: CASKKGSDYGYTF
DNA: TGTGCCAGTAAGAAAGGTAGTGACTATGGCTACACCTTC

J: TRBJ1-1
size: .
D: .
V: TRBV6-8
CDR3: CASSLDSLNTEAFF
DNA: TGTGCCAGCAGTTTAGACAGCTTGAACACTGAAGCTTTCTTT

J: TRBJ2-2
size: few
D: TRBD1
V: TRBV11-3
CDR3: CASSLSYFSRGLSGGELFF
DNA: TGTGCCAGCAGCTTGAGTTATTTTTCCAGGGGGTTGAGTGGCGGGGAGCTGTTTTTT

J: TRBJ2-1
size: .
D: .
V: TRBV18
CDR3: CASSPGYNEQFF
DNA: TGTGCCAGCTCACCGGGCTACAATGAGCAGTTCTTC

J: TRBJ2-7
size: .
D: .
V: TRBV27
CDR3: CASSFRDTTYEQYF
DNA: TGTGCCAGCAGTTTTCGGGACACAACCTACGAGCAGTACTTC

J: TRBJ2-7
size: .
D: .
V: TRBV6-8
CDR3: CASSYSPVPYEQYF
DNA: TGTGCCAGCAGTTACTCCCCAGTTCCCTACGAGCAGTACTTC

J: TRBJ2-7
size: .
D: .
V: TRBV5-8
CDR3: CASSLRLGYEQYF
DNA: TGTGCCAGCAGCTTACGCTTAGGGTACGAGCAGTACTTC

J: TRBJ1-3
size: few
D: .
V: TRBV28
CDR3: CASSFSGTLNTIYF
DNA: TGTGCCAGCAGTTTCTCTGGGACATTGAACACCATATATTTT

J: TRBJ1-2
size: few
D: .
V: TRBV4-1
CDR3: CASSHLQGYGYTF
DNA: TGCGCCAGCAGCCATTTACAGGGTTATGGCTACACCTTC

J: TRBJ2-7
size: .
D: .
V: TRBV10-3
CDR3: CASGRGGKEQYF
DNA: TGTGCCAGCGGGCGAGGGGGAAAGGAGCAGTACTTC

J: TRBJ1-6
size: .
D: .
V: TRBV11-3
CDR3: CASSLGLGSINSPLHF
DNA: TGTGCCAGCAGCTTAGGGTTAGGCTCTATAAATTCACCCCTCCACTTT

J: TRBJ2-7
size: .
D: TRBD2
V: TRBV11-3
CDR3: CASSLTSGNSYEQYF
DNA: TGTGCCAGCAGCTTGACTAGCGGGAACTCCTACGAGCAGTACTTC

J: TRBJ1-4
size: .
D: .
V: TRBV14
CDR3: CASSQSWPGIRKLFF
DNA: TGTGCCAGCAGCCAATCGTGGCCTGGGATCCGTAAACTGTTTTTT

J: TRBJ1-2
size: .
D: TRBD1
V: TRBV30
CDR3: CAWSVVDRGYGYTF
DNA: TGTGCCTGGAGTGTCGTAGACAGGGGGTATGGCTACACCTTC

J: TRBJ2-1
size: few
D: .
V: TRBV10-2
CDR3: CASSETSYNEQFF
DNA: TGCGCCAGCAGTGAGACCTCCTACAATGAGCAGTTCTTC

J: TRBJ1-1
size: .
D: TRBD1
V: TRBV29-1
CDR3: CSVNDRGTEAFF
DNA: TGCAGCGTCAACGACAGGGGAACTGAAGCTTTCTTT

J: TRBJ2-5
size: .
D: TRBD1
V: TRBV12-5
CDR3: CASGLRQGETQYF
DNA: TGTGCTAGTGGCCTTCGACAGGGAGAGACCCAGTACTTC

J: TRBJ1-1
size: .
D: TRBD1
V: TRBV19
CDR3: CASSLWTGVNTEAFF
DNA: TGTGCCAGTAGTCTATGGACAGGGGTGAACACTGAAGCTTTCTTT

J: TRBJ1-2
size: .
D: TRBD1
V: TRBV30
CDR3: CAWSVDRGPYGYTF
DNA: TGTGCCTGGAGTGTGGACAGGGGGCCCTATGGCTACACCTTC

J: TRBJ2-1
size: once
D: .
V: TRBV5-1
CDR3: CASSLEPFSSYNEQFF
DNA: TGCGCCAGCAGCTTGGAACCCTTTAGCTCCTACAATGAGCAGTTCTTC